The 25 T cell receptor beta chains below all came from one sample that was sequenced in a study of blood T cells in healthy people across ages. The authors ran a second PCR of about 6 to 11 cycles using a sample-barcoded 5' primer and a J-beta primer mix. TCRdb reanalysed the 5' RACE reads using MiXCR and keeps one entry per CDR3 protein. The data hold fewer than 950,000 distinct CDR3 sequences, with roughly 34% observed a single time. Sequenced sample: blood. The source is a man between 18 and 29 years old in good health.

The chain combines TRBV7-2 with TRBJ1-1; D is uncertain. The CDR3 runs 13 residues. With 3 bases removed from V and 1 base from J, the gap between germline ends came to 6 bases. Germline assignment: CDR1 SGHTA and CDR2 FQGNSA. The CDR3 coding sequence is TGTGCCAGCAGCTTTGAGAGGAACACTGAAGCTTTCTTT. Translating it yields CASSFERNTEAFF.

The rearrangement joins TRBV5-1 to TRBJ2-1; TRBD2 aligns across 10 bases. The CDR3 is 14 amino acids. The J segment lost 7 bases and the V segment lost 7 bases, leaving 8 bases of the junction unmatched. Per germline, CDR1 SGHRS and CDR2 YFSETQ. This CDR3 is CASDASGGANEQFF. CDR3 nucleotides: TGCGCCAGCGACGCGAGCGGGGGGGCAAATGAGCAGTTCTTC.

CDR3 sequence: CASGQVSYNEQYF. CDR3 DNA sequence: TGTGCCAGCGGGCAGGTCTCCTACAATGAGCAGTACTTC. This chain joins TRBV28 and TRBJ2-5, with no clear D. The length of the CDR3 is 13 residues. V lost 8 bases to trimming and J lost 11 bases, with 21 bases between them. Germline CDR1 reads MDHEN; CDR2 reads SYDVKM.

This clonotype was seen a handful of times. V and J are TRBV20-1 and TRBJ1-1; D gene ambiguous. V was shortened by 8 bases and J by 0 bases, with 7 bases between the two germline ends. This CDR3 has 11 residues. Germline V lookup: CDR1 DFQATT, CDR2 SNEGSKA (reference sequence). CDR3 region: CSSTVNTEAFF. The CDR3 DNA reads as TGCAGTTCAACAGTGAACACTGAAGCTTTCTTT.

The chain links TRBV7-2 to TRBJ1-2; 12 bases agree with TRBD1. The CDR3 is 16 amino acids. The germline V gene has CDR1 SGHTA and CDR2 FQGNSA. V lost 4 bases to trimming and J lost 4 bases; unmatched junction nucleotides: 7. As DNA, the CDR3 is TGTGCCAGCAGCTCTCAGGGACAGGGGGCCGGCTATGGCTACACCTTC. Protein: CASSSQGQGAGYGYTF.

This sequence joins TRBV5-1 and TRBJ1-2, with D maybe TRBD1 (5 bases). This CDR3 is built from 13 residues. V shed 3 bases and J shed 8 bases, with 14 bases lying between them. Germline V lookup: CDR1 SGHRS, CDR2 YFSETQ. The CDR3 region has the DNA TGCGCCAGCAGCTGGGCCCCAGGGAGAGGCTACACCTTC. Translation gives CASSWAPGRGYTF.

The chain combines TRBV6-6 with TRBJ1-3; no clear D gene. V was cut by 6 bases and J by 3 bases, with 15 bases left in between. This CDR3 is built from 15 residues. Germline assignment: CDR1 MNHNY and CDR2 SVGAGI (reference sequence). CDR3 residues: CASSSPTSGGNTIYF. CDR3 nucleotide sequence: TGTGCCAGCAGCTCCCCTACCTCAGGTGGAAACACCATATATTTT.

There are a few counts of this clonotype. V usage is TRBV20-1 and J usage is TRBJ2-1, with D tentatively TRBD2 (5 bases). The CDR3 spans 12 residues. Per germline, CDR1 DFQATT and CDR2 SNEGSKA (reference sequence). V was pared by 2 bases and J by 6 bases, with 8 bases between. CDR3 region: CSARSGSNEQFF. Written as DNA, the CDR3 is TGCAGTGCTAGATCGGGGAGCAATGAGCAGTTCTTC.

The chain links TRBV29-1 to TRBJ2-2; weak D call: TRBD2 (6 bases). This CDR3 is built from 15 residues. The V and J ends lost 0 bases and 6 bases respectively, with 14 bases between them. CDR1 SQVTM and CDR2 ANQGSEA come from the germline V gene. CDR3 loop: CSVEDRGIDAGELFF. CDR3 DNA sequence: TGCAGCGTTGAAGATCGCGGGATAGACGCCGGGGAGCTGTTTTTT.

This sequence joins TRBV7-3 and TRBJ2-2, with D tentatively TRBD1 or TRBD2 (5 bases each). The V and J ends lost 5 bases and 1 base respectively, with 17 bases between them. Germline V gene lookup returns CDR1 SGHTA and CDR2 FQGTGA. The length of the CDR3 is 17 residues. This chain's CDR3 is CASSLSRVRVNTGELFF. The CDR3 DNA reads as TGTGCCAGCAGCCTCAGCAGGGTGCGGGTGAACACCGGGGAGCTGTTTTTT.

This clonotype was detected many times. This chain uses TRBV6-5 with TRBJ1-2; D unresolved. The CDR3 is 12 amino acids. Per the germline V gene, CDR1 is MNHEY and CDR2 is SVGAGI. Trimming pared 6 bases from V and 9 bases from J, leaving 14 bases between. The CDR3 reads CASSPVGGSYTF. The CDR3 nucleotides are TGTGCCAGCAGCCCGGTGGGCGGGAGCTACACCTTC.

As DNA, the CDR3 is TGTGCCAGCAGCGCGGGGGGGGAAAAACTGTTTTTT. Its translation: CASSAGGEKLFF. The rearrangement joins TRBV5-4 to TRBJ1-4; D is possibly TRBD1 (5 bases). This CDR3 region has 12 residues. Germline V CDR1 and CDR2: SGHNT, YYREEE (reference sequence). Deletions cut 4 bases from V and 8 bases from J, with 9 bases between.

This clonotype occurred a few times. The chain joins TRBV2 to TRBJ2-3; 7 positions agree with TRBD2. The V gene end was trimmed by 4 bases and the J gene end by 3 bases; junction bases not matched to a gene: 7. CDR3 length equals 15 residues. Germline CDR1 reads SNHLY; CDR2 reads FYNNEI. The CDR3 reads CASSAVTGGTDTQYF. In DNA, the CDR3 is TGTGCCAGCAGTGCTGTCACGGGGGGTACAGATACGCAGTATTTT.

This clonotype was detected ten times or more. The CDR3 sequence is CASSRTPRGDTQYF. DNA of the CDR3: TGTGCCAGCAGTCGGACCCCACGGGGCGATACGCAGTATTTT. This chain joins TRBV6-5 and TRBJ2-3; tentatively, D is TRBD1 or TRBD2 (5 bases each). Germline CDR1 is MNHEY and CDR2 is SVGAGI. The CDR3 is 14 residues long. V was trimmed by 5 bases and J by 6 bases, leaving 15 bases between them.

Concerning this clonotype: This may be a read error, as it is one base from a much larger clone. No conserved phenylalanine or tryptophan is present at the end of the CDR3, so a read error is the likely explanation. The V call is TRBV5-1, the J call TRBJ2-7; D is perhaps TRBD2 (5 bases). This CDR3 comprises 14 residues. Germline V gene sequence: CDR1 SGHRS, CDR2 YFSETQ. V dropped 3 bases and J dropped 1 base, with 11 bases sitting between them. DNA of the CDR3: TGCGCCAGCAGCTCACGGACGGGATCCTACGAGCAGTACTCC. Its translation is CASSSRTGSYEQYS.

This CDR3 is CSVEGGVRPRYEQYF. The CDR3 coding sequence is TGCAGCGTTGAAGGGGGGGTGAGACCACGTTACGAGCAGTACTTC. The rearrangement links TRBV29-1 to TRBJ2-1; a possible D gene is TRBD2 (6 bases). Gene TRBJ2-7 matches the end of the DNA better, so the J call may be wrong. This CDR3 spans 15 amino acids. Germline assignment: CDR1 SQVTM and CDR2 ANQGSEA.

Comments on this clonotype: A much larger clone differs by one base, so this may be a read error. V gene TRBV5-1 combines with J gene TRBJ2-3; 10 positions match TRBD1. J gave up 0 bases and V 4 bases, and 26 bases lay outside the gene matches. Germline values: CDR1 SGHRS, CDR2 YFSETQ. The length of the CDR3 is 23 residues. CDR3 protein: CASSPGQGDQSPFFGTSTDTQYF. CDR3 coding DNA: TGCGCCAGCAGCCCCGGACAGGGGGATCAGTCGCCATTTTTCGGGACTAGCACAGATACGCAGTATTTT.

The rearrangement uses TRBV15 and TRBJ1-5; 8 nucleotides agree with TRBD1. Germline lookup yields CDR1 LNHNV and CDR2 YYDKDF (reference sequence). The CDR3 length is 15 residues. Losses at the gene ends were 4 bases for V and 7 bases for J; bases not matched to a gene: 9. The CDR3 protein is CATSIRTGLQQPQHF. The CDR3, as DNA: TGTGCCACCAGCATTAGGACAGGGTTACAGCAGCCCCAGCATTTT.

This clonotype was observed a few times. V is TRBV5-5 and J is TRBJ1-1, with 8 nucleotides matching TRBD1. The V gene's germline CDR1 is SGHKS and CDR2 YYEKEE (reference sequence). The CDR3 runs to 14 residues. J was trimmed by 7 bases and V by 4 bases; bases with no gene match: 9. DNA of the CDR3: TGTGCCAGCAGCCATTCAGGGGGCCCCAATGAAGCTTTCTTT. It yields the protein CASSHSGGPNEAFF.

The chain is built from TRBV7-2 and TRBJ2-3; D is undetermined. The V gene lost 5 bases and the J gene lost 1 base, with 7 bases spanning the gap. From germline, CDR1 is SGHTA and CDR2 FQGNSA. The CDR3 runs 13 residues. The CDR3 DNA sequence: TGTGCCAGCAGCAAGGACGGCACAGATACGCAGTATTTT. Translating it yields CASSKDGTDTQYF.

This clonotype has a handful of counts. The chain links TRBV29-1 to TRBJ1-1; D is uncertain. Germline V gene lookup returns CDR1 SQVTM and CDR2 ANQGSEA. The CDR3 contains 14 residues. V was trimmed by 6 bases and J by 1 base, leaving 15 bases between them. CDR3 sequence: CSVFVGLWNTEAFF. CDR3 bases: TGCAGCGTGTTCGTGGGATTGTGGAACACTGAAGCTTTCTTT.

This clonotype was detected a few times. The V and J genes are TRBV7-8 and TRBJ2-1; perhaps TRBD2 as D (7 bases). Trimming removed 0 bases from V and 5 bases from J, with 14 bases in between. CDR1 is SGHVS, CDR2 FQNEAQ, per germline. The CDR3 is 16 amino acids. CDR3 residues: CASSLALGGGDNEQFF. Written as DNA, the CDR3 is TGTGCCAGCAGCTTAGCGCTGGGGGGGGGCGACAATGAGCAGTTCTTC.

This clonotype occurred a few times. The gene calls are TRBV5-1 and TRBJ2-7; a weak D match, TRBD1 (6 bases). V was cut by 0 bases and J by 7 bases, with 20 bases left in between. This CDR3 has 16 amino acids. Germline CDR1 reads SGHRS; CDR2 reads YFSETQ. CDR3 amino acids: CASSLEWQGSYNEQYF. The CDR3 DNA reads TGCGCCAGCAGCTTGGAGTGGCAGGGGTCATACAATGAGCAGTACTTC.

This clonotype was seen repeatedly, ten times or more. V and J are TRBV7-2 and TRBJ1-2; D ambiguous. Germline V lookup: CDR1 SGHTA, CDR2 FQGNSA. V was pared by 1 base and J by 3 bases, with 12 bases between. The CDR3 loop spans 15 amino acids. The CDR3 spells CASSLGPQTYYGYTF. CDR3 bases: TGTGCCAGCAGCTTAGGTCCCCAGACCTACTATGGCTACACCTTC.

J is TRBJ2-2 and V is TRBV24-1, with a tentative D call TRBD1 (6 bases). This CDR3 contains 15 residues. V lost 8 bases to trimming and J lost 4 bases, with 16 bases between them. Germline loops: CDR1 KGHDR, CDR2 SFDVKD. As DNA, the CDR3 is TGTGCCACCATCAGCAGGGGAATGAGCACCGGGGAGCTGTTTTTT. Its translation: CATISRGMSTGELFF.